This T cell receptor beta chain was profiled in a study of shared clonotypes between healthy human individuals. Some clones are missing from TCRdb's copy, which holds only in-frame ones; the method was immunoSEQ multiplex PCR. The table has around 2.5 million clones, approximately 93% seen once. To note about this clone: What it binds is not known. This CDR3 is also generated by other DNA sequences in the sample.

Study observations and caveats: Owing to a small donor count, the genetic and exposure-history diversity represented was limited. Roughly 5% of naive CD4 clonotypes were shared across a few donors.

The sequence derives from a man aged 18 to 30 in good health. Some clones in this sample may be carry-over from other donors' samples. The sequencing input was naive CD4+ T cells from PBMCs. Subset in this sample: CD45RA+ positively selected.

For the CDR3, the DNA is TGTGCCAGCAGCTTAGGGGGCTCCTACAATGAGCAGTTCTTC. This translates into CASSLGGSYNEQFF. V and J are TRBV7-8 and TRBJ2-1; no clear D. The CDR3 extends over 14 amino acids. Germline CDR1 and CDR2: SGHVS and FQNEAQ. V was cut by 1 base and J by 0 bases, with 4 bases left in between.